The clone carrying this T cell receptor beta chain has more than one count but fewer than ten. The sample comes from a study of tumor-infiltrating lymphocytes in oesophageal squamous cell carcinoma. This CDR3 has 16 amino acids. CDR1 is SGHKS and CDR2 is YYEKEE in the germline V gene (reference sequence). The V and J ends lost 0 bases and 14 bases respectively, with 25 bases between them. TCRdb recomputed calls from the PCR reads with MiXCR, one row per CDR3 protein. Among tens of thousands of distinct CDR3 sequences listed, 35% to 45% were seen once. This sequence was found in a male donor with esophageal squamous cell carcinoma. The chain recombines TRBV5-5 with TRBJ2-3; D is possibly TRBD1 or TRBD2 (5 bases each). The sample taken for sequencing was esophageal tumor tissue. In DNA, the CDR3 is TGTGCCAGCAGCTTGGACTCAATGCAGGACACCGGGGAGCTGTATTTT. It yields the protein CASSLDSMQDTGELYF.